The 19 T cell receptor beta chains presented below share a single source sample, sequenced in a study of control samples from healthy donors and cancer patients. The table came from immunoSEQ multiplex PCR; TCRdb's copy has only in-frame clones and leaves some out. The data hold approximately 52,000 clones, with roughly 90% observed a single time. Sequenced material: blood. These receptors came from a man aged 45-65 years in good health.

The rearrangement links TRBV11-2 to TRBJ2-7; no firm D call. V was shortened by 5 bases and J by 6 bases, with 14 bases between the two germline ends. The CDR3 is made up of 13 amino acids. CDR1 and CDR2 (germline): SGHAT, FQNNGV. The CDR3 region is CASSPRTPSEQYF. CDR3 bases: TGTGCCAGCAGCCCCCGGACGCCTAGCGAGCAGTACTTC.

This clone occurred a few times. This sequence joins TRBV15 and TRBJ2-1, with D hard to call. The length of the CDR3 is 13 residues. Germline V gene lookup returns CDR1 LNHNV and CDR2 YYDKDF (reference sequence). V dropped 8 bases and J dropped 0 bases, with 8 bases sitting between them. The CDR3 here is CATAQSSYNEQFF. The CDR3 region has the DNA TGTGCCACCGCCCAGAGCTCCTACAATGAGCAGTTCTTC.

The CDR3 is CASSQARDTQYF. The CDR3 nucleotides read TGTGCCAGCAGCCAAGCAAGAGATACGCAGTATTTT. The rearrangement uses TRBV3-1 (or the pseudogene TRBV3-2) and TRBJ2-3; D gene unclear. Germline CDR1 reads LGHDT; CDR2 reads YNNKEL (reference sequence). This CDR3 contains 12 residues. The ends were cut back, 1 base at V and 5 bases at J, with 4 bases in the middle.

The chain couples TRBV9 to TRBJ2-6; a weak D match, TRBD2 (5 bases). The V gene's germline CDR1 is SGDLS and CDR2 YYNGEE. This CDR3 has 16 amino acids. V lost 2 bases and J 0 bases, leaving 9 bases between the germline ends. The CDR3 DNA reads TGTGCCAGCAGCGTCCGTACTAGCTCTGGGGCCAACGTCCTGACTTTC. This gives the protein CASSVRTSSGANVLTF. The full variable domain, rest sourced from reference TRBV9 and TRBJ2-6, is DSGVTQTPKHLITATGQRVTLRCSPRSGDLSVYWYQQSLDQGLQFLIQYYNGEERAKGNILERFSAQQFPDLHSELNLSSLELGDSALYFCASSVRTSSGANVLTFGAGSRLTVL.

CDR3 bases: TGTGCCAGCAGTTACGAGGAAGCGGAAGGCTCCCGACAAGAGACCCAGTACTTC. Amino acids: CASSYEEAEGSRQETQYF. This chain uses TRBV6-2 or TRBV6-3 with TRBJ2-5, with D perhaps matching TRBD2 (5 bases). The CDR3 spans 18 residues. Germline loops: CDR1 MNHEY, CDR2 SVGEGT. V lost 2 bases to trimming and J lost 2 bases, with 21 bases between them.

The V gene is TRBV4-3, the J gene TRBJ2-1; 7 nucleotides match TRBD2. Germline values: CDR1 LGHNA, CDR2 YSLEER. Trimming cost V 0 bases and J 5 bases; bases outside gene matches: 7. There are 16 residues in the CDR3. Here the CDR3 reads CASSQDGRGIDNEQFF. CDR3 coding DNA: TGCGCCAGCAGCCAAGATGGGAGGGGTATCGACAATGAGCAGTTCTTC.

The CDR3 sequence is CASSAQGSNQPQHF. Here the CDR3 DNA reads TGTGCCAGCTCAGCGCAGGGTAGCAATCAGCCCCAGCATTTT. The chain joins TRBV18 to TRBJ1-5; D is possibly TRBD1 (5 bases). This CDR3 has 14 amino acids. Between the trimmed V and J ends, which lost 5 bases and 0 bases, there was a span of 8 bases. Germline CDR1 reads KGHSH; CDR2 reads LQKENI.

The J gene is TRBJ1-2, the V gene TRBV15, with D possibly TRBD1 on 5 matching bases. The CDR3 covers 14 residues. The germline CDR1 and CDR2 sequences are LNHNV and YYDKDF (reference sequence). V gave up 5 bases and J gave up 5 bases, with 15 bases separating them. CDR3 coding DNA: TGTGCCACCAGCCACCGAACGGGGGGTTATGGCTACACCTTC. Its translation: CATSHRTGGYGYTF.

This clone has a single count. The gene calls are TRBV7-6 and TRBJ1-1; no reliable D call. The germline gives CDR1 SGHVS, CDR2 FNYEAQ. The CDR3 runs 13 residues. V was shortened by 5 bases and J by 2 bases, with 9 bases between the two germline ends. The DNA of the CDR3 is TGTGCCAGCAGCCCAGATTACAACACTGAAGCTTTCTTT. It codes for CASSPDYNTEAFF.

This clone was observed once. V gene TRBV11-2 combines with J gene TRBJ1-4; the D gene is possibly TRBD1 (6 bases). V lost 4 bases and J 6 bases, leaving 15 bases between the germline ends. The germline V gene encodes CDR1 SGHAT and CDR2 FQNNGV. This CDR3 is 15 amino acids long. CDR3 sequence: CASSSRRGFDEKLFF. Here the CDR3 DNA reads TGTGCCAGCAGCTCCCGGAGGGGGTTTGATGAAAAACTGTTTTTT.

This sequence joins TRBV28 and TRBJ2-7; 11 nucleotides align to TRBD2. The CDR3 extends over 12 amino acids. CDR1 MDHEN and CDR2 SYDVKM come from the germline V gene. V lost 8 bases and J lost 7; bases outside the gene matches: 4. CDR3 region: CASARLAGEQYF. The CDR3 DNA reads TGTGCCAGCGCGAGACTAGCGGGGGAGCAGTACTTC.

This rearrangement joins TRBV6-2 or TRBV6-3 to TRBJ2-1; perhaps TRBD1 as D (5 bases). Germline loops: CDR1 MNHEY, CDR2 SVGEGT. Trimming left V 2 bases short and J 6 bases short, with 11 bases between. CDR3 size: 14 residues. Here the CDR3 DNA reads TGTGCCAGCAGTTACGGGGCAGGGTTCAATGAGCAGTTCTTC. It codes for CASSYGAGFNEQFF.

The gene calls are TRBV5-1 and TRBJ2-2; D unclear. CDR1 and CDR2 (germline): SGHRS, YFSETQ. The CDR3 has 14 residues. With 2 bases removed from V and 1 base from J, the gap between germline ends came to 6 bases. DNA of the CDR3: TGCGCCAGCAGCTTCTTAGAGAACACCGGGGAGCTGTTTTTT. It specifies CASSFLENTGELFF.

The genes are TRBV7-9 and TRBJ2-1; 7 positions agree with TRBD2. The CDR3 consists of 16 residues. The germline V gene encodes CDR1 SEHNR and CDR2 FQNEAQ (reference sequence). V shed 4 bases, J shed 6 bases, and the junction held 12 bases outside the gene matches. In DNA form, the CDR3 reads TGTGCCAGCAGCTCCCCCCTCTCCGGGAGGAGCAATGAGCAGTTCTTC. This gives the protein CASSSPLSGRSNEQFF.

Note on this clone: Within the sample, other DNA sequences also encode this same CDR3. The V call is TRBV5-1, the J call TRBJ2-7; D is perhaps TRBD2 (5 bases). The CDR3 runs to 13 residues. V shed 0 bases and J shed 3 bases, with 7 bases lying between them. Germline V lookup: CDR1 SGHRS, CDR2 YFSETQ. The CDR3 nucleotides read TGCGCCAGCAGCTTGGGACGGGACTACGAGCAGTACTTC. Protein product: CASSLGRDYEQYF.

The chain employs TRBV6-6 and TRBJ1-5; D is perhaps TRBD1 (5 bases). This CDR3 has 16 amino acids. Germline CDR1 MNHNY, CDR2 SVGAGI (reference sequence). Trimming left V 4 bases short and J 4 bases short, with 17 bases between. The CDR3 DNA is TGTGCCAGCAGTTCCGACGGGACGGTGACGAATCAGCCCCAGCATTTT. Translating gives CASSSDGTVTNQPQHF.

The rearrangement links TRBV28 to TRBJ2-2, with D tentatively TRBD1 (5 bases). There are 14 residues in the CDR3. Germline CDR1 is MDHEN and CDR2 is SYDVKM. V was shortened by 0 bases and J by 7 bases, with 9 bases between the two germline ends. CDR3 DNA: TGTGCCAGCAGTTTATGGCCCCAGGGCGGGGAGCTGTTTTTT. It codes for CASSLWPQGGELFF.

V is TRBV13 and J is TRBJ2-7; 13 nucleotides align to TRBD2. This CDR3 comprises 16 residues. The trim removed 5 bases at V and 7 bases at J, leaving 11 bases unmatched. CDR1 is PRHDT and CDR2 is FYEKMQ in the germline V gene (reference sequence). Here the CDR3 reads CASSPNGLAGAREQYF. The CDR3 DNA reads as TGTGCCAGCAGCCCCAACGGACTAGCGGGAGCGAGGGAGCAGTACTTC.

The chain joins TRBV11-2 to TRBJ1-6, with D possibly being TRBD1 (6 bases). Per the germline V gene, CDR1 is SGHAT and CDR2 is FQNNGV. V was shortened by 5 bases and J by 9 bases, with 26 bases between the two germline ends. The length of the CDR3 is 18 residues. The CDR3 protein is CASSLTALRTAGGSPLHF. CDR3 DNA sequence: TGTGCCAGCAGCCTAACAGCGCTTCGGACAGCCGGCGGTTCACCCCTCCACTTT. Based on the CDR3 plus reference TRBV11-2 and TRBJ1-6, the full variable domain is EAGVAQSPRYKIIEKRQSVAFWCNPISGHATLYWYQQILGQGPKLLIQFQNNGVVDDSQLPKDRFSAERLKGVDSTLKIQPAKLEDSAVYLCASSLTALRTAGGSPLHFGNGTRLTVT.